At least ten counts were recorded for the clone carrying this TCR beta chain. No progression to ophthalmopathy during 18 months of follow-up defined stable disease. The V gene end was trimmed by 2 bases and the J gene end by 1 base; junction bases not matched to a gene: 7. CDR1 is SGHAT and CDR2 is FQDESV in the germline V gene (reference sequence). The CDR3 runs to 16 residues. The data derive from a study of T cells in Graves' hyperthyroidism and ophthalmopathy. Amplification of TCR beta CDR3 regions was performed using RNA transcripts as template. An initial round of RT-PCR targeting the TCR CDR3 relied on the HTBI primer set. A single record per CDR3 protein comes from TCRdb applying MiXCR to the multiplex PCR reads. The sample lists roughly 750,000 distinct CDR3 sequences, about a sixth seen once, with 8.4% in the top ten.

The genes are TRBV11-1 and TRBJ2-7; 8 nucleotides match TRBD1. This clonotype was obtained from a man aged 18-30 years with Graves' hyperthyroidism. The sample comprised blood. CDR3: CASSLLVRDRSYEQYF. The DNA for the CDR3 is TGTGCCAGCAGCTTACTCGTCCGGGACAGGTCCTACGAGCAGTACTTC.